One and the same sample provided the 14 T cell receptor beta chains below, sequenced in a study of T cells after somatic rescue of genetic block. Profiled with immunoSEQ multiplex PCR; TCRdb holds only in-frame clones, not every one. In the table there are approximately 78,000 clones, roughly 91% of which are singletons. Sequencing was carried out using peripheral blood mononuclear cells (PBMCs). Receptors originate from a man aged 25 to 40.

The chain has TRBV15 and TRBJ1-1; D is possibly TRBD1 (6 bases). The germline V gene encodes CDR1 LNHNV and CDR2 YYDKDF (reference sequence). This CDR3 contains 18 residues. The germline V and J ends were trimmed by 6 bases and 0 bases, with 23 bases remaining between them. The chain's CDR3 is CATSRVQGIPGMNTEAFF. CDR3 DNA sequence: TGTGCCACCAGTCGGGTCCAGGGGATCCCTGGAATGAACACTGAAGCTTTCTTT.

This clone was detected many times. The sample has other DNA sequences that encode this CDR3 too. DNA for the CDR3: TGCGCCAGCAGCCGCCCAGATATCTACGAGCAGTACTTC. This translates into CASSRPDIYEQYF. The chain joins TRBV4-1 to TRBJ2-7, with D unclear. The CDR3 has 13 amino acids. Germline lookup yields CDR1 MGHRA and CDR2 YSYEKL. Trimming removed 4 bases at V and 3 bases at J, with 10 bases between.

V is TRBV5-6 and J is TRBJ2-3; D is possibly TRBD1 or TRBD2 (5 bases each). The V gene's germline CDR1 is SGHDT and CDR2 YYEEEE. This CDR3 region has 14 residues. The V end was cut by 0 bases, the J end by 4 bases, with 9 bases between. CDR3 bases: TGTGCCAGCAGCTTGGCCTGGGGGTCAGATACGCAGTATTTT. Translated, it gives CASSLAWGSDTQYF. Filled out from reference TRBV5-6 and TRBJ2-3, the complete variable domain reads DAGVTQSPTHLIKTRGQQVTLRCSPKSGHDTVSWYQQALGQGPQFIFQYYEEEERQRGNFPDRFSGHQFPNYSSELNVNALLLGDSALYLCASSLAWGSDTQYFGPGTRLTVL.

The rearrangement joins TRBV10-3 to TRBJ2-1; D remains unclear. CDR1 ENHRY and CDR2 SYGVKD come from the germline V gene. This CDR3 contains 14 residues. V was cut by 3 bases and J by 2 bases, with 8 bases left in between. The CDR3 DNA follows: TGTGCCATCAGTGACAGGATGACCTACAATGAGCAGTTCTTC. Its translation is CAISDRMTYNEQFF.

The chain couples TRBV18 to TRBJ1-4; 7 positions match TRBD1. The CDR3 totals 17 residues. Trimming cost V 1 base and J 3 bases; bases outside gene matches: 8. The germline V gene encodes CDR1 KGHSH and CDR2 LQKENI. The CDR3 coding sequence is TGTGCCAGCTCACCACGGACAGGATTTTCGGCTAATGAAAAACTGTTTTTT. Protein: CASSPRTGFSANEKLFF.

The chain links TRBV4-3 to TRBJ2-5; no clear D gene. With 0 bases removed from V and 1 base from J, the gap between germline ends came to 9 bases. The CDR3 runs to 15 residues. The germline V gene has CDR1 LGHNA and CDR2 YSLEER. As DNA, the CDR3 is TGCGCCAGCAGCCAAGATCCCCAGGTCCAAGAGACCCAGTACTTC. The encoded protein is CASSQDPQVQETQYF.

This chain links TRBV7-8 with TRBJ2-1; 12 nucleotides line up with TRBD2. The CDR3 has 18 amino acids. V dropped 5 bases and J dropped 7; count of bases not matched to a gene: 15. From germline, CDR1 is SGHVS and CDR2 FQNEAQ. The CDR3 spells CASSPFQSTSGSGNEQFF. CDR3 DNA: TGTGCCAGCAGCCCCTTTCAATCGACTAGCGGGAGTGGTAATGAGCAGTTCTTC.

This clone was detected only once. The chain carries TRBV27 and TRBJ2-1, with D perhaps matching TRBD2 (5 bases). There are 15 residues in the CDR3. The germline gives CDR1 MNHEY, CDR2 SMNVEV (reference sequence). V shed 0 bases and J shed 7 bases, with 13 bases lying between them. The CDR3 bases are TGTGCCAGCAGTTTATCGCTAGCCCTTGGGAATGAGCAGTTCTTC. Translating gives CASSLSLALGNEQFF.

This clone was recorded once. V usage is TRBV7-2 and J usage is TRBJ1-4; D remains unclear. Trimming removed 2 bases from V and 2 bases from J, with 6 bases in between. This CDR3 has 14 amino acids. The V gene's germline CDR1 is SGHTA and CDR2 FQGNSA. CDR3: CASSLRWTNEKLFF. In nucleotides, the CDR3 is TGTGCCAGCAGCTTAAGATGGACTAATGAAAAACTGTTTTTT.

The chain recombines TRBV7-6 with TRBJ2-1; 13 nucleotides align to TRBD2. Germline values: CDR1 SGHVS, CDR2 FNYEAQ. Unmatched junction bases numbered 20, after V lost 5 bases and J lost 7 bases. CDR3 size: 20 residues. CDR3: CASSAVGGLAGSPIGNEQFF. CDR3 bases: TGTGCCAGCAGCGCAGTAGGGGGACTAGCGGGATCCCCAATCGGGAATGAGCAGTTCTTC.

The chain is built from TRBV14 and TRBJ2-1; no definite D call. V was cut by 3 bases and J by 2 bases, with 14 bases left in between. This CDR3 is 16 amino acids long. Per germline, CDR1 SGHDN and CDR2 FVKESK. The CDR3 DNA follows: TGTGCCAGCAGCCAGACCGGGCCTTTCCCCTACAATGAGCAGTTCTTC. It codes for CASSQTGPFPYNEQFF. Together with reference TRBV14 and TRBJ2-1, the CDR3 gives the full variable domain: EAGVTQFPSHSVIEKGQTVTLRCDPISGHDNLYWYRRVMGKEIKFLLHFVKESKQDESGMPNNRFLAERTGGTYSTLKVQPAELEDSGVYFCASSQTGPFPYNEQFFGPGTRLTVL.

The CDR3 is CASSFSGGTDTQYF. For the CDR3, the DNA is TGTGCCAGCAGTTTCTCGGGGGGCACAGATACGCAGTATTTT. The chain uses TRBV28 and TRBJ2-3; TRBD2 is a possible D gene (6 bases). Between the trimmed V and J ends, which lost 3 bases and 1 base, there was a span of 8 bases. Germline-derived CDR1 and CDR2 are MDHEN and SYDVKM. This CDR3 spans 14 amino acids.

The CDR3 loop reads CAINPTGGDGYTF. CDR3 sequence (DNA): TGTGCCATCAACCCGACAGGGGGCGATGGCTACACCTTC. The chain is built from TRBV10-3 and TRBJ1-2, with 10 bases lining up with TRBD1. This CDR3 has 13 amino acids. CDR1 and CDR2 from the germline V gene are ENHRY and SYGVKD. V was clipped by 7 bases and J by 6 bases; unmatched bases: 5.

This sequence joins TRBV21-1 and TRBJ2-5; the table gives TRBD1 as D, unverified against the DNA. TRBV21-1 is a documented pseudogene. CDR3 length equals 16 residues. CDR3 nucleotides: TGTGCCAGCAGCAAAGTGAACTTCGACAGCCCGGCGGCCCAGTACTTC. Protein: CASSKVNFDSPAAQYF.